A single sample is the source of the 25 T cell receptor beta chains below, sequenced in a study of blood T cell repertoires in COVID-19. Generated by immunoSEQ multiplex PCR, the TCRdb table keeps only in-frame clones and is missing some. The sample includes about 170,000 clones, 84% of them seen just once. Sequences were obtained from peripheral blood. The receptors originated from a man between 40 and 49 years old who had recovered from COVID-19.

The J gene is TRBJ2-3, the V gene TRBV7-2; 8 positions agree with TRBD1. Losses at the gene ends were 1 base for V and 6 bases for J; bases not matched to a gene: 3. CDR1 is SGHTA, CDR2 FQGNSA, per germline. The CDR3 length is 14 residues. CDR3 in amino acids: CASSLEQGADTQYF. CDR3 DNA: TGTGCCAGCAGCTTAGAGCAGGGGGCGGATACGCAGTATTTT.

This clone has only a few counts. The V gene is TRBV27, the J gene TRBJ1-6, with a tentative D call TRBD1 (5 bases). Trimming removed 3 bases at V and 3 bases at J, with 12 bases between. This CDR3 is 16 amino acids long. Per germline, CDR1 MNHEY and CDR2 SMNVEV (reference sequence). DNA for the CDR3: TGTGCCAGCAGTTTCTCAGGGTCCCGCTATAATTCACCCCTCCACTTT. This encodes CASSFSGSRYNSPLHF.

The chain combines TRBV14 with TRBJ2-3; possibly TRBD2 for D (5 bases). V was trimmed by 4 bases and J by 6 bases, leaving 11 bases between them. The germline V gene encodes CDR1 SGHDN and CDR2 FVKESK. The CDR3 is 13 residues long. CDR3 nucleotides: TGTGCCAGCAGCCCCGGACTCCAGGATACGCAGTATTTT. This codes for CASSPGLQDTQYF. Full variable domain (missing parts from reference TRBV14 and TRBJ2-3): EAGVTQFPSHSVIEKGQTVTLRCDPISGHDNLYWYRRVMGKEIKFLLHFVKESKQDESGMPNNRFLAERTGGTYSTLKVQPAELEDSGVYFCASSPGLQDTQYFGPGTRLTVL.

The CDR3 is CASKLALYNEQFF. DNA for the CDR3: TGTGCCAGCAAGCTAGCCTTATACAATGAGCAGTTCTTC. The genes are TRBV27 and TRBJ2-1; TRBD2 is a possible D gene (5 bases). The CDR3 runs 13 residues. The V gene lost 7 bases and the J gene lost 4 bases, with 11 bases spanning the gap. The germline CDR1 and CDR2 sequences are MNHEY and SMNVEV (reference sequence).

This chain connects TRBV6-4 to TRBJ1-1; 8 nucleotides agree with TRBD1. Germline V gene lookup returns CDR1 MRHNA and CDR2 SNTAGT. V shed 7 bases and J 4 bases; nucleotides not matched to a gene: 8. The length of the CDR3 is 14 residues. This chain's CDR3 is CASKTGGGSTEAFF. DNA of the CDR3: TGTGCCAGCAAAACAGGGGGAGGGAGCACTGAAGCTTTCTTT.

The gene calls are TRBV27 and TRBJ1-1, with 7 nucleotides matching TRBD1. V gave up 5 bases and J gave up 5 bases; unmatched junction bases: 2. Germline V gene lookup returns CDR1 MNHEY and CDR2 SMNVEV (reference sequence). This CDR3 comprises 12 residues. CDR3 region: CASSQTGTEAFF. The CDR3 nucleotides are TGTGCCAGCAGTCAGACAGGGACTGAAGCTTTCTTT.

The chain recombines TRBV24-1 with TRBJ1-2, with unresolved D. Germline V lookup: CDR1 KGHDR, CDR2 SFDVKD. This CDR3 has 11 amino acids. As DNA, the CDR3 is TGTGTTTCGGGGTTGAGCTATGGCTACACCTTC. It yields the protein CVSGLSYGYTF.

V is TRBV24-1 and J is TRBJ1-2; D gene unclear. The V and J ends lost 1 base and 9 bases respectively, with 17 bases between them. CDR3 length: 15 amino acids. Germline lookup yields CDR1 KGHDR and CDR2 SFDVKD. The CDR3 bases are TGTGCCACCAGTGATTTAAGAATGGGCTTTTTGAGCTACACCTTC. This encodes CATSDLRMGFLSYTF.

The V call is TRBV6-2 or TRBV6-3, the J call TRBJ2-5; perhaps TRBD2 as D (6 bases). The V gene lost 5 bases and the J gene lost 2 bases, with 12 bases spanning the gap. Germline values: CDR1 MNHEY, CDR2 SVGEGT. The CDR3 runs to 14 residues. The CDR3 sequence: CASSPREPQETQYF. CDR3 bases: TGTGCCAGCAGTCCACGGGAGCCACAAGAGACCCAGTACTTC.

The rearrangement links TRBV11-2 to TRBJ1-1; 8 positions match TRBD1. The CDR3 runs 14 residues. The V and J ends lost 0 bases and 8 bases, in that order; junction bases with no gene match: 5. Germline V gives CDR1 SGHAT, CDR2 FQNNGV. Written as DNA, the CDR3 is TGTGCCAGCAGCTTAGACTCTTGGACAGGGGAAGCTTTCTTT. Translating gives CASSLDSWTGEAFF.

The rearrangement joins TRBV6-6 to TRBJ2-5, with D unclear. Germline CDR1 and CDR2: MNHNY and SVGAGI (reference sequence). Between the trimmed V and J ends, which lost 2 bases and 2 bases, there was a span of 9 bases. This CDR3 has 14 residues. The CDR3 loop reads CASSYVQAQETQYF. The CDR3, as DNA: TGTGCCAGCAGTTACGTCCAGGCTCAAGAGACCCAGTACTTC.

The chain has TRBV6-5 and TRBJ1-2; D remains unclear. V was clipped by 5 bases and J by 1 base, with 8 bases between them. The CDR3 runs to 13 residues. The V gene's germline CDR1 is MNHEY and CDR2 SVGAGI. The CDR3 sequence is CASSNEGNYGYTF. The CDR3 bases are TGTGCCAGCAGTAACGAGGGTAACTATGGCTACACCTTC.

This rearrangement joins TRBV6-5 to TRBJ2-7; 9 bases line up with TRBD1. This CDR3 comprises 15 residues. Germline V gene lookup returns CDR1 MNHEY and CDR2 SVGAGI. J lost 0 bases, V lost 6 bases, and 6 bases had no gene match. In DNA, the CDR3 is TGTGCCAGCAGCAATGGACAGGGGAACTCCTACGAGCAGTACTTC. Protein product: CASSNGQGNSYEQYF.

The chain carries TRBV12-3 or TRBV12-4 and TRBJ1-1; D is undetermined. The CDR3 sequence is 13 residues long. Trimming cost V 6 bases and J 8 bases, with 16 bases left between them. This CDR3 is CASRPHGSGEAFF. The CDR3 DNA sequence: TGTGCCAGCAGACCCCACGGGTCGGGGGAAGCTTTCTTT.

The V gene is TRBV29-1, the J gene TRBJ2-1; D is possibly TRBD2 (5 bases). CDR1 and CDR2 (germline): SQVTM, ANQGSEA. Between the trimmed V and J ends, which lost 7 bases and 9 bases, there was a span of 13 bases. The CDR3 is 11 amino acids. Here the CDR3 reads CSARLGSEQFF. CDR3 DNA sequence: TGCAGCGCCCGGCTTGGGAGTGAGCAGTTCTTC.

The genes are TRBV11-3 and TRBJ2-4; a possible D gene is TRBD2 (6 bases). CDR1 and CDR2 from the germline V gene are SGHNT and YENEEA. Trimming pared 4 bases from V and 7 bases from J, leaving 17 bases between. The CDR3 has 15 amino acids. CDR3 sequence: CASSSLGGGGNIQYF. The CDR3 DNA reads TGTGCCAGCAGCTCCCTGGGGGGAGGAGGGAACATTCAGTACTTC.

The gene calls are TRBV19 and TRBJ1-6; TRBD1 aligns across 7 bases. Losses at the gene ends were 1 base for V and 5 bases for J; bases not matched to a gene: 2. CDR1 LNHDA and CDR2 SQIVND come from the germline V gene (reference sequence). The CDR3 contains 15 residues. The CDR3 protein is CASSIAGQNNSPLHF. The CDR3 coding sequence is TGTGCCAGTAGTATAGCGGGACAGAATAATTCACCCCTCCACTTT. Looking up the rest from reference TRBV19 and TRBJ1-6 gives the full variable domain: DGGITQSPKYLFRKEGQNVTLSCEQNLNHDAMYWYRQDPGQGLRLIYYSQIVNDFQKGDIAEGYSVSREKKESFPLTVTSAQKNPTAFYLCASSIAGQNNSPLHFGNGTRLTVT.

The rearrangement joins TRBV29-1 to TRBJ2-1, with D perhaps matching TRBD2 (5 bases). CDR1 SQVTM and CDR2 ANQGSEA come from the germline V gene. Trimming cost V 5 bases and J 7 bases, with 9 bases left between them. The CDR3 is made up of 11 amino acids. The CDR3 sequence is CSVLAGNEQFF. CDR3 coding DNA: TGCAGCGTTCTGGCGGGTAATGAGCAGTTCTTC.

V and J are TRBV11-1 and TRBJ2-2, with a weak D call TRBD1 (6 bases). The germline gives CDR1 SGHAT, CDR2 FQDESV (reference sequence). V gave up 5 bases and J gave up 1 base, with 8 bases separating them. CDR3 size: 14 residues. As DNA, the CDR3 is TGTGCCAGCAGCGAGGACAGGAACACCGGGGAGCTGTTTTTT. It is translated as CASSEDRNTGELFF.

V usage is TRBV30 and J usage is TRBJ2-7, with 8 nucleotides matching TRBD2. There are 11 residues in the CDR3. Germline CDR1 and CDR2: GTSNPN and SVGIG (reference sequence). The CDR3 bases are TGTGTCGGGGGGGAGAACTACGAGCAGTACTTC. It is translated as CVGGENYEQYF.

In its sample, this clone was seen a few times. The CDR3 loop is CASSPGLAGTDTQYF. Written as DNA, the CDR3 is TGTGCCAGCAGCCCCGGACTAGCGGGCACAGATACGCAGTATTTT. This sequence joins TRBV5-6 and TRBJ2-3, with 10 nucleotides matching TRBD2. V was pared by 4 bases and J by 1 base, with 3 bases of the junction left unmatched. The CDR3 spans 15 residues. Germline CDR1 is SGHDT and CDR2 is YYEEEE.

V and J are TRBV11-1 and TRBJ2-1; 8 nucleotides match TRBD2. CDR3 size: 15 residues. Germline V gene data show CDR1 as SGHAT and CDR2 as FQDESV (reference sequence). V lost 3 bases and J lost 2; bases outside the gene matches: 3. Written as DNA, the CDR3 is TGTGCCAGCAGCTTCGGCGGGGGGACCTACAATGAGCAGTTCTTC. Protein sequence: CASSFGGGTYNEQFF.

The gene calls are TRBV30 and TRBJ1-1; 7 bases agree with TRBD1. The V gene end was trimmed by 2 bases and the J gene end by 2 bases; junction bases not matched to a gene: 11. Germline V gives CDR1 GTSNPN, CDR2 SVGIG (reference sequence). The CDR3 spans 16 residues. Written as DNA, the CDR3 is TGTGCCTGGAGTCTGAGGGACAGAGGATTTAACACTGAAGCTTTCTTT. Protein: CAWSLRDRGFNTEAFF.

This sequence joins TRBV7-8 and TRBJ2-1, with unresolved D. The CDR3 length is 13 residues. Trimming cost V 3 bases and J 6 bases, with 9 bases left between them. CDR1 is SGHVS, CDR2 FQNEAQ, per germline. Written as DNA, the CDR3 is TGTGCCAGCAGCTTTAGCACTGCCAATGAGCAGTTCTTC. Protein sequence: CASSFSTANEQFF.

DNA for the CDR3: TGTGCCAGCAGCTTAGGGGGCCGCTCTGGGGCCAACGTCCTGACTTTC. It yields the protein CASSLGGRSGANVLTF. The chain couples TRBV7-9 to TRBJ2-6; a weak D match, TRBD1 (5 bases). Germline loops: CDR1 SEHNR, CDR2 FQNEAQ (reference sequence). Deletions cut 1 base from V and 0 bases from J, with 7 bases between. The CDR3 is 16 amino acids.